One and the same sample provided the 22 T cell receptor beta chains below, sequenced in a study of shared clonotypes between healthy human individuals. Data came from immunoSEQ multiplex PCR; TCRdb stores just in-frame clones and leaves some out. The sample lists about 1.1 million clones, 60% to 85% seen once, with 0.85% to 1% in the top ten. The sequencing input was memory CD4+ T cells from PBMCs. Noted subset: CD45RA-negative fraction. The source of these receptors is a young man in good health. Some clones in this sample may be carry-over from other donors' samples.

The rearrangement uses TRBV28 and TRBJ2-1, with 11 bases that match TRBD2. Germline lookup yields CDR1 MDHEN and CDR2 SYDVKM. With 1 base clipped from V and 2 bases from J, the junction kept 4 bases outside the gene matches. This CDR3 is built from 17 residues. Here the CDR3 reads CASSLLRLAGPYNEQFF. The CDR3 nucleotides are TGTGCCAGCAGTTTATTGCGACTAGCGGGGCCCTACAATGAGCAGTTCTTC.

The gene calls are TRBV5-4 and TRBJ2-5; the match to TRBD2 covers 7 bases. Germline V gene data show CDR1 as SGHNT and CDR2 as YYREEE (reference sequence). The CDR3 has 14 residues. With 3 bases clipped from V and 5 bases from J, the junction kept 7 bases outside the gene matches. In nucleotides, the CDR3 is TGTGCCAGCAGCTCTTCTAGCGGACGGGAGACCCAGTACTTC. It translates to CASSSSSGRETQYF.

The genes are TRBV18 and TRBJ2-3, with a tentative D call TRBD1 (5 bases). From germline, CDR1 is KGHSH and CDR2 LQKENI. V lost 5 bases, J lost 0 bases, and 12 bases lay in between. CDR3 size: 15 residues. In DNA, the CDR3 is TGTGCCAGCTCAAACTCTCAGGGTAGCACAGATACGCAGTATTTT. Translated: CASSNSQGSTDTQYF.

The J gene is TRBJ1-5, the V gene TRBV28; D is ambiguous. Germline lookup yields CDR1 MDHEN and CDR2 SYDVKM. V was pared by 11 bases and J by 0 bases, with 11 bases between. The CDR3 consists of 13 residues. CDR3 sequence reads: CAHAGYSNQPQHF. CDR3 DNA sequence: TGTGCCCACGCGGGTTATAGCAATCAGCCCCAGCATTTT.

The chain couples TRBV5-1 to TRBJ1-1, with D unresolved. CDR1 and CDR2 from the germline V gene are SGHRS and YFSETQ. The CDR3 is made up of 17 amino acids. V was pared by 6 bases and J by 3 bases, with 24 bases between. In nucleotides, the CDR3 is TGCGCCAGCACCCCCCGTAGTGGGCATAGAGACTACACTGAAGCTTTCTTT. This sequence encodes CASTPRSGHRDYTEAFF.

V and J are TRBV19 and TRBJ2-1, with 8 nucleotides matching TRBD1. Germline trimming cut 4 bases from V and 0 bases from J; bases unmatched to any gene: 5. Germline V gives CDR1 LNHDA, CDR2 SQIVND (reference sequence). The CDR3 sequence is 16 residues long. The CDR3 sequence is CASSTPGTGSYNEQFF. CDR3 bases: TGTGCCAGTAGTACCCCCGGGACAGGCTCCTACAATGAGCAGTTCTTC.

For this clone: The sample contains more than one DNA sequence encoding this CDR3. The J gene is TRBJ2-7, the V gene TRBV5-4, with 7 bases that match TRBD2. Germline CDR1 reads SGHNT; CDR2 reads YYREEE (reference sequence). CDR3 length equals 14 residues. With 0 bases clipped from V and 1 base from J, the junction kept 1 base outside the gene matches. In DNA, the CDR3 is TGTGCCAGCAGCTTGGGAGCGGGGTCCTACGAGCAGTACTTC. It yields the protein CASSLGAGSYEQYF.

The chain employs TRBV2 and TRBJ2-3; D may be TRBD1 (5 bases). This CDR3 comprises 15 residues. V was trimmed by 5 bases and J by 0 bases, leaving 12 bases between them. Germline CDR1 is SNHLY and CDR2 is FYNNEI. The CDR3, as DNA: TGTGCCAGCAGTACGCAGGGATCTAGCACAGATACGCAGTATTTT. This sequence encodes CASSTQGSSTDTQYF.

V and J are TRBV27 and TRBJ2-3; 10 nucleotides line up with TRBD1. This CDR3 spans 17 amino acids. Germline V lookup: CDR1 MNHEY, CDR2 SMNVEV (reference sequence). With 8 bases clipped from V and 4 bases from J, the junction kept 15 bases outside the gene matches. The DNA for the CDR3 is TGTGCCAGCGCCCGCAGACAGGGGGCCTCTCTGCCAGATACGCAGTATTTT. Amino acid sequence: CASARRQGASLPDTQYF.

The chain carries TRBV6-1 and TRBJ2-5; D possibly matches TRBD1 or TRBD2 (5 bases each). Germline V lookup: CDR1 MNHNS, CDR2 SASEGT. This CDR3 region has 15 residues. Trimming pared 8 bases from V and 0 bases from J, leaving 16 bases between. The CDR3 loop reads CASDRGSLYQETQYF. DNA for the CDR3: TGTGCCAGCGACCGGGGCAGCTTATACCAAGAGACCCAGTACTTC.

The chain employs TRBV12-2 and TRBJ1-1; the table calls TRBD1, which could not be checked here. TRBV12-2 counts as a pseudogene. This CDR3 has 16 residues. The CDR3 loop reads CASRFNPSAGATEAFF. CDR3 nucleotide sequence: TGTGCAAGTCGCTTTAACCCCTCGGCAGGGGCCACTGAAGCTTTCTTT.

A remark on this clone: The same CDR3 can be traced to other DNA sequences in this sample. J is TRBJ2-5 and V is TRBV29-1; D gene ambiguous. CDR1 is SQVTM, CDR2 ANQGSEA, per germline. This CDR3 is 12 amino acids long. V was cut by 2 bases and J by 4 bases, with 8 bases left in between. The CDR3 sequence is CSVEPGGETQYF. The CDR3 nucleotides are TGCAGCGTTGAACCGGGTGGAGAGACCCAGTACTTC.

Points on this clone: A far larger clone is off by one base, so a read error is likely. This chain joins TRBV29-1 and TRBJ1-1, with D uncertain. CDR1 and CDR2 (germline): SQVTM, ANQGSEA. The V gene lost 2 bases and the J gene lost 8 bases, with 12 bases spanning the gap. The CDR3 is 12 amino acids. The CDR3 loop reads CSVEIVGREAFF. The CDR3 bases are TGCAGCGTTGAAATTGTTGGCAGAGAAGCTTTCTTT.

On this clone: Since a much larger clone is just one base distant, this may be a read error. The gene calls are TRBV5-4 and TRBJ2-3, with 7 bases lining up with TRBD2. This CDR3 has 14 residues. With 4 bases clipped from V and 1 base from J, the junction kept 3 bases outside the gene matches. Germline V gene data show CDR1 as SGHNT and CDR2 as YYREEE (reference sequence). The CDR3 DNA reads TGTGCCAGCAGCACGACTAGCCGCACAGATACGCAGTATTTT. Protein: CASSTTSRTDTQYF.

This chain uses TRBV9 with TRBJ1-1; no clear D gene. Germline loops: CDR1 SGDLS, CDR2 YYNGEE. Trimming stripped 0 bases from V and 0 bases from J, with 9 bases between. There are 15 residues in the CDR3. Here the CDR3 DNA reads TGTGCCAGCAGCGTAGGTTGGTCCATGAACACTGAAGCTTTCTTT. Its protein is CASSVGWSMNTEAFF.

A note on this clone: Additional DNA sequences in this sample encode the identical CDR3. The V gene is TRBV2, the J gene TRBJ1-5; 12 nucleotides align to TRBD1. The CDR3 length is 14 residues. In germline, CDR1 is SNHLY, CDR2 FYNNEI. J lost 7 bases, V lost 6 bases, and 4 bases had no gene match. The CDR3 is CASSGTGGDQPQHF. The CDR3 DNA sequence: TGTGCCAGCAGCGGGACAGGGGGCGACCAGCCCCAGCATTTT.

The CDR3 DNA reads as TGTGCCAGCAGGGCCCTCGTTGTACTAGCGGGAGGAGAGCAGTTCTTC. Amino acids: CASRALVVLAGGEQFF. The genes are TRBV6-6 and TRBJ2-1; 12 bases align to TRBD2. V lost 6 bases to trimming and J lost 10 bases; unmatched junction nucleotides: 13. CDR1 and CDR2 (germline): MNHNY, SVGAGI (reference sequence). This CDR3 comprises 16 residues.

This sequence joins TRBV7-9 and TRBJ2-7, with D possibly matching TRBD1 (5 bases). The CDR3 consists of 15 residues. V lost 4 bases to trimming and J lost 5 bases, with 18 bases between them. The germline CDR1 and CDR2 sequences are SEHNR and FQNEAQ (reference sequence). CDR3 in amino acids: CASSYWTTLGNEQYF. The CDR3 region has the DNA TGTGCCAGCAGCTACTGGACAACTCTGGGGAACGAGCAGTACTTC.

Regarding this clone: One end of the junction is discordant with germline, which a read error may explain. The chain employs TRBV4-1 and TRBJ2-7; weak D call: TRBD2 (6 bases). Germline CDR1 and CDR2: MGHRA and YSYEKL. CDR3 length equals 15 residues. CDR3 region: CASSQDRGSFNEQYF. The CDR3 bases are TGCGCCAGCAGCCAAGATCGGGGGAGCTTTAACGAACAGTACTTC.

The J gene is TRBJ2-7, the V gene TRBV6-6, with TRBD2 matching over 11 bases. Per germline, CDR1 MNHNY and CDR2 SVGAGI (reference sequence). This CDR3 has 15 amino acids. V trimming: 5 bases; J trimming: 1 base; junction bases outside the gene matches: 4. The CDR3 protein is CASSDTSGGSYEQYF. The CDR3 nucleotides read TGTGCCAGCAGTGACACTAGCGGGGGTTCCTACGAGCAGTACTTC.

This clone has at least ten counts. This chain uses TRBV7-3 with TRBJ2-2, with a tentative D call TRBD1 (8 bases). This CDR3 has 16 amino acids. Germline V CDR1 and CDR2: SGHTA, FQGTGA. The V end lost 5 bases, the J end lost 0 bases, and 13 bases lay between the germline ends. CDR3 loop: CASSPTGGANTGELFF. In DNA, the CDR3 is TGTGCCAGCAGCCCAACAGGGGGGGCGAACACCGGGGAGCTGTTTTTT.

A few counts support this clone. The rearrangement uses TRBV27 and TRBJ2-1, with 14 bases that match TRBD2. The CDR3 covers 15 residues. With V trimmed by 8 bases and J by 8 bases, 8 bases remained unmatched. Germline V gives CDR1 MNHEY, CDR2 SMNVEV (reference sequence). CDR3 sequence (DNA): TGTGCCAGCCGCTACGGGACTAGCGGGAGTTATGAGCAGTTCTTC. Translating it yields CASRYGTSGSYEQFF.